The clone carrying this TCR beta chain was detected only a few times. TCRdb reprocessed the 5' RACE reads with MiXCR, giving one entry per CDR3 protein. The sample lists hundreds of thousands of distinct CDR3 sequences, roughly 18% occurring once. The CDR3 has 14 residues. V lost 3 bases and J lost 7, with 15 bases in between. This specimen comes from a study of identical twins. A further study also used this sample, focusing on T cells expressing NK-cell markers. Turning to that study: Sorted CD3+CD56-NKG2C+, CD3+CD56+NKG2C+ and CD3+CD56+NKG2C- T cells supplied the TCR beta repertoires. Serological testing identified seven of the eight sequenced donors as HCMV-seropositive and one as seronegative. Questions lingered over whether expanded NKG2C+ T cell clones were HCMV-specific.

This rearrangement joins TRBV12-3 or TRBV12-4 to TRBJ1-1; D is ambiguous. The clonotype comes from a woman younger than 35 in good health. The sequencing input was PBMCs. The CDR3 DNA reads as TGTGCCAGCAGTTTCGGCGGGCGTCGGGATGAAGCTTTCTTT. This codes for CASSFGGRRDEAFF.